This T cell receptor (beta chain) was sequenced for a study of blood T cells in healthy people across ages (dated by TCRdb to the mid-2010s). Notes on the research overall: In model experiments, template switching captured about one uniquely barcoded TCR beta cDNA molecule for every two T cells. Age-related changes in TCR beta repertoire diversity were measured in the study by deep sequencing normalized with unique cDNA molecular identifiers. To avoid experimental bias, donors of different ages were randomly spread across the sequencing lanes. The donors were divided into four age groups: young (average around 15 years), middle-aged (approximately 42), aged (about 62) and long-lived (around 87). Using the same blood draw, the study looked at two additional independent replicas of 1 million unique cDNA reads for two donors, one aged 18 to 30 and the other aged 80 or older.

Looking up the germline V gene yields CDR1 LGHNA and CDR2 YSLEER. Its CDR3 holds 13 amino acids, cysteine through phenylalanine. Just the 39-base CDR3 DNA is kept, in frame starting at base 1. V is cut by 3 bases and J by 6 bases, and the space between the germline ends is 10 bases. Notes on this clonotype: There is no known antigen for this receptor. No base qualities exist here, and no much larger clone lies one base off it.

What the work shows at the level of the full study, not this receptor alone: Because donor CMV infection status was unknown, age-related changes in expanded clonotypes were potentially confounded. Total diversity estimates from one million sequenced T cells were considered lower bounds and underestimates. The percentage of naive T cells measured by flow cytometry correlated strongly with observed TCR beta diversity. Compared with the aged group, the long-lived group had more naive CD4+ T cells, fewer expanded clones and increased TCR diversity, a pattern suggesting age selection. Conclusive comparison of naive and antigen-experienced compartments was prevented by the profiling of bulk unsorted PBMCs. Observed TCR beta diversity per million T cells fell roughly linearly with age, and a significant reduction was already apparent by age about 38.

Library method: 5' RACE. The sequencer was an Illumina HiSeq 2500. A second PCR of roughly 7 to 11 cycles was performed with a sample-barcoded 5' primer and a J-beta primer mix. Each TCR beta cDNA molecule received a unique molecular identifier from a template-switch 5' adaptor carrying 12 random nucleotides. Each sample yielded at least 2.5 million CDR3-containing paired-end reads. The Mint cDNA synthesis kit, primed by a TRBC-specific oligonucleotide, was used to synthesize first-strand cDNA from all RNA. Following uracil-DNA glycosylase treatment, a first 18-cycle PCR with universal primers M1SS and BC2_uni_R was performed on all cDNA. The study's own analysis went as follows. Normalization of each sample was performed by random selection of 1 million high-quality reads, each carrying a distinct molecular identifier. Reads with shared molecular identifiers were discarded instead of being binned into consensus sequences. MiTCR, with a Q25 quality threshold and the strictest error-elimination algorithm, was used for CDR3 identification, clonotype clustering and error correction. A nonparametric unseen species model with Euler transformation was used to estimate lower-bound total TCR beta diversity. TCRdb trimmed public reads at Q25 via fastp, called clones via MiXCR and kept in-frame beta chains. Records with the same CDR3 protein are collapsed into one entry carrying the most frequent genes and DNA. TCRdb, not the original authors, processed these V and J calls. Counted in this sample were just over 800,000 distinct CDR3 sequences; approximately 65% of them appeared once. The ten largest clonotypes hold about a quarter of the sample.

The roughly 38 donors, aged about 6 to 95 years, were systemically healthy Caucasian individuals from Russia. Roughly 9 milliliters of peripheral blood were drawn from each donor into EDTA-treated Vacutainer tubes. Ficoll-Paque density-gradient centrifugation was used to isolate PBMCs, with at least 7 million obtained per sample. Total RNA, at least 6 micrograms per sample, was extracted from PBMCs with Trizol reagent. For every donor, flow cytometry on a PBMC aliquot measured the percentage of naive CD45RAhigh/CD27high T cells. The sequence was collected from a man aged 30-40 years in good health. The sample comprised blood. This chain is built from TRBV4-3 and TRBJ2-3, with the D gene not confidently named. The CDR3 sequence is CASSQEEVDTQYF. The DNA reads as follows: TGCGCCAGCAGCCAGGAAGAGGTGGATACGCAGTATTTT.